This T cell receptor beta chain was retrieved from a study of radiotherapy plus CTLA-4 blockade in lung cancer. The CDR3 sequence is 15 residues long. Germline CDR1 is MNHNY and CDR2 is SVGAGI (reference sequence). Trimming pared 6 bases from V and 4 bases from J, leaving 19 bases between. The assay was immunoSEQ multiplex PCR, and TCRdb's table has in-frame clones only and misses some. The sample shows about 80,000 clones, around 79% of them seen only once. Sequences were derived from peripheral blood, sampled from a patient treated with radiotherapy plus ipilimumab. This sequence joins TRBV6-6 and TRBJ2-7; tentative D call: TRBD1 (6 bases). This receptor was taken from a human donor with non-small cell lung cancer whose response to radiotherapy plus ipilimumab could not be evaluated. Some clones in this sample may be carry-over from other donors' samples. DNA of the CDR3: TGTGCCAGCAGCCCCCCCGGCAGGGGCAGATACGAGCAGTACTTC. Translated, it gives CASSPPGRGRYEQYF.